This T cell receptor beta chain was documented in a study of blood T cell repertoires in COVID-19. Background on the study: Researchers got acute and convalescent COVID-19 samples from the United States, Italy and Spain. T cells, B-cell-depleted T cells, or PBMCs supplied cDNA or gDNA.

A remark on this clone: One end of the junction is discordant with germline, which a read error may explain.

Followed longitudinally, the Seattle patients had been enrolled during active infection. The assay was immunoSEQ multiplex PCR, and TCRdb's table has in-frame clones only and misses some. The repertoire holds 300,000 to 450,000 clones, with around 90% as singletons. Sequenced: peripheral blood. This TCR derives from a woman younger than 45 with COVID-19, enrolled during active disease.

CDR3 protein: CSTRVHRGIF. CDR3 in DNA: TGCAGTACGAGAGTACACAGGGGGATCTTT. J is TRBJ1-1 and V is TRBV20-1; 8 bases line up with TRBD1. Germline V CDR1 and CDR2: DFQATT, SNEGSKA (reference sequence). The CDR3 extends over 10 amino acids.